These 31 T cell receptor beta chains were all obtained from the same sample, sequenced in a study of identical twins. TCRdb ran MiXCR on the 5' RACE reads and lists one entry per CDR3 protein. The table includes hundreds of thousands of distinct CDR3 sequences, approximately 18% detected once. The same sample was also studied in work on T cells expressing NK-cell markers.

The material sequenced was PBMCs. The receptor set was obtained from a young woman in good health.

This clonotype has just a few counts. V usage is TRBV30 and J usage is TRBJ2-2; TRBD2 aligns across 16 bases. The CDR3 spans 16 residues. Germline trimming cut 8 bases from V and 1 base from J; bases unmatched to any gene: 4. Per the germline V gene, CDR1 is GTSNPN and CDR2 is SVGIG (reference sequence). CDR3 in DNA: TGTGCCGGGGGGACTAGCGGGAGGGGGAACACCGGGGAGCTGTTTTTT. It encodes CAGGTSGRGNTGELFF.

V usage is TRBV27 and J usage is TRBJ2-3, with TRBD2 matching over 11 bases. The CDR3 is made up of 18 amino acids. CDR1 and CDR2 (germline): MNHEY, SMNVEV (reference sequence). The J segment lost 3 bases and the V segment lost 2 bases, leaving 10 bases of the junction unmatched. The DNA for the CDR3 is TGTGCCAGCAGTTTAATAGCGGGAGGGTATTTTGGAACAGATACGCAGTATTTT. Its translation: CASSLIAGGYFGTDTQYF.

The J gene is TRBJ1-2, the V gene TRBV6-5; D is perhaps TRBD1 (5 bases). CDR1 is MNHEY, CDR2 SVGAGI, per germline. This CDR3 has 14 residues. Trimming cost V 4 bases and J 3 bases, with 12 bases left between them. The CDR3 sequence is CASSSRTKDYGYTF. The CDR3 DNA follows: TGTGCCAGCAGTTCCCGGACAAAGGACTATGGCTACACCTTC.

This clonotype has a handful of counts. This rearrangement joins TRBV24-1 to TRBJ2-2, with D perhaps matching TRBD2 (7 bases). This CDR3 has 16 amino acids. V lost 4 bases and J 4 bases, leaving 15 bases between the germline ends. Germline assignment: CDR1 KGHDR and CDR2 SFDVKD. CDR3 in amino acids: CATSDARGPGTGELFF. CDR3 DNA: TGTGCCACCAGTGACGCGCGGGGGCCGGGCACCGGGGAGCTGTTTTTT.

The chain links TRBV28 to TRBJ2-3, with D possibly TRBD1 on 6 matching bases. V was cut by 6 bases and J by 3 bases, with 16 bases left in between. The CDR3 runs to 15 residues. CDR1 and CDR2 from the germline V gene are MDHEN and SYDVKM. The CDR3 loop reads CASSTSGAPTDTQYF. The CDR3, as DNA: TGTGCCAGCAGCACCTCAGGGGCCCCAACAGATACGCAGTATTTT.

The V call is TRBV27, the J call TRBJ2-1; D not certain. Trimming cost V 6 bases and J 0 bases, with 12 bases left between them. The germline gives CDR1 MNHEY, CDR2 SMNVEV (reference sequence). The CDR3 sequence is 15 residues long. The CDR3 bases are TGTGCCAGCAGGTTGGAGTCGAGCTCCTACAATGAGCAGTTCTTC. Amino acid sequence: CASRLESSSYNEQFF.

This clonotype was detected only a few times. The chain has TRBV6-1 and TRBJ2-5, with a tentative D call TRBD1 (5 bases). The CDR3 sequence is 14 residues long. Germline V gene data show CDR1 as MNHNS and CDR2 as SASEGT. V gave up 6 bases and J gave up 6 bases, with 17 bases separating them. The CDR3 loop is CASRQAQGLQTQYF. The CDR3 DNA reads TGTGCCAGCAGACAAGCCCAGGGTTTGCAGACCCAGTACTTC.

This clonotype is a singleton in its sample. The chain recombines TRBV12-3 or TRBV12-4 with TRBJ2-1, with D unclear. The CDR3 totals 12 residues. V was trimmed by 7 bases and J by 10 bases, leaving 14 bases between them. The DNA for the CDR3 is TGTGCCAGCACCTTAGGACCCTGGGAGCAGTTCTTC. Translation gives CASTLGPWEQFF.

CDR3 DNA: TGTGCCAGCAGTTTTTTGGTAGCGGGGAACACCGGGGAGCTGTTTTTT. Amino acid sequence: CASSFLVAGNTGELFF. The chain has TRBV12-3 or TRBV12-4 and TRBJ2-2, with 7 bases aligning to TRBD2. The CDR3 is 16 residues long. J gave up 1 base and V 3 bases, and 5 bases lay outside the gene matches.

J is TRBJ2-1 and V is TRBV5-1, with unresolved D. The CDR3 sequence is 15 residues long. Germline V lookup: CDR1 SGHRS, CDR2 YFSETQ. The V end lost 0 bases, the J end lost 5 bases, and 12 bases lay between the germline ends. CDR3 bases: TGCGCCAGCAGCTTGGCCTGGCTAGTCAACAATGAGCAGTTCTTC. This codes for CASSLAWLVNNEQFF.

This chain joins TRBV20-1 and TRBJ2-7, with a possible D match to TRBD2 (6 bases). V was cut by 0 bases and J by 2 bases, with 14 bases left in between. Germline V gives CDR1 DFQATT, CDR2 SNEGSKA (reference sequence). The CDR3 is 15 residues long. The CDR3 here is CSARDRERVTYEQYF. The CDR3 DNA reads TGCAGTGCTAGAGATCGCGAGCGGGTTACCTACGAGCAGTACTTC.

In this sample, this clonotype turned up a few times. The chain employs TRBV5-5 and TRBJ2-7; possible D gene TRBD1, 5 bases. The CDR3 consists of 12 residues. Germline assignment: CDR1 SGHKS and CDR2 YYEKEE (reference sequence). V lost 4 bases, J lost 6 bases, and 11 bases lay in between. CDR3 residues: CASSQGGREQYF. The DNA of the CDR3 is TGTGCCAGCAGCCAGGGTGGCCGCGAGCAGTACTTC. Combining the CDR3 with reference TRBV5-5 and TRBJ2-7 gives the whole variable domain DAGVTQSPTHLIKTRGQQVTLRCSPISGHKSVSWYQQVLGQGPQFIFQYYEKEERGRGNFPDRFSARQFPNYSSELNVNALLLGDSALYLCASSQGGREQYFGPGTRLTVT.

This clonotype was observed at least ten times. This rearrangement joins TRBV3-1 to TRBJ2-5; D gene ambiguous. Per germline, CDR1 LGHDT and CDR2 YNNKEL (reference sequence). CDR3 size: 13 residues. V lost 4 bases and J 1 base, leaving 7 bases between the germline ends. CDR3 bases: TGTGCCAGCAGCCCGGGCCCCCAAGAGACCCAGTACTTC. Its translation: CASSPGPQETQYF.

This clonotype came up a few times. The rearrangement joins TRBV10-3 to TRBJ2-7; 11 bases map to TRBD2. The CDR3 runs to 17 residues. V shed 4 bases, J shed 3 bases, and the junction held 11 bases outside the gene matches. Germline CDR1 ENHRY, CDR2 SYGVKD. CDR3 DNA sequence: TGTGCCATCAGTGGACTAGCGGGGATAAGCTTGGGCTACGAGCAGTACTTC. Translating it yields CAISGLAGISLGYEQYF.

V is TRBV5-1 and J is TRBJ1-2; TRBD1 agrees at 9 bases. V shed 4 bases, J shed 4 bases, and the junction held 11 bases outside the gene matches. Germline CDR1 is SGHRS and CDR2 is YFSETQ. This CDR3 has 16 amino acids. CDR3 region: CASSRWDRAAGYGYTF. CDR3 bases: TGCGCCAGCAGCCGTTGGGACAGGGCGGCTGGCTATGGCTACACCTTC.

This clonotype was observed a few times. CDR3 loop: CASSQTGSEQFF. CDR3 DNA: TGTGCCAGCAGCCAAACAGGGAGTGAGCAGTTCTTC. This chain links TRBV3-1 with TRBJ2-1; a possible D gene is TRBD1 (6 bases). The CDR3 is 12 amino acids. In germline, CDR1 is LGHDT, CDR2 YNNKEL (reference sequence). Trimming removed 2 bases at V and 9 bases at J, with 8 bases between.

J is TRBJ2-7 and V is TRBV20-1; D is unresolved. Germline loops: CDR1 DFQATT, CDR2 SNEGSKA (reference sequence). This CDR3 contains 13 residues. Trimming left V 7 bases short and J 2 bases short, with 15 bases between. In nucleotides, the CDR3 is TGCAGTGTGGGCCCTTGGGCTCCCTACGAGCAGTACTTC. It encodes CSVGPWAPYEQYF.

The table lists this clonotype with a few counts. CDR3 coding DNA: TGTGCCAGCAGTTTAGTGGCCCCCAATGAGCAGTTCTTC. It specifies CASSLVAPNEQFF. The chain combines TRBV12-3 or TRBV12-4 with TRBJ2-1; D is uncertain. The CDR3 consists of 13 residues. V dropped 1 base and J dropped 6 bases, with 7 bases sitting between them.

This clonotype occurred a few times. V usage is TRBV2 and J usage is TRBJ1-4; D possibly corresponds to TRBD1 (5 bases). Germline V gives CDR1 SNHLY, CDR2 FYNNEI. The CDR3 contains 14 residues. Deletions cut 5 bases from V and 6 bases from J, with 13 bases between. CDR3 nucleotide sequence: TGTGCCAGCAGTAAGACAGACCTTTATGAAAAACTGTTTTTT. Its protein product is CASSKTDLYEKLFF.

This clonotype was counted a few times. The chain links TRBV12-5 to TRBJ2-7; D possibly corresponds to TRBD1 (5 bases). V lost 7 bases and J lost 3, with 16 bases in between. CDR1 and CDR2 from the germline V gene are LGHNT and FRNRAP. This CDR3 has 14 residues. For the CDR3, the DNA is TGTGCTAGTGAGCGAGCCCAGGGTTTCTACGAGCAGTACTTC. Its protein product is CASERAQGFYEQYF.

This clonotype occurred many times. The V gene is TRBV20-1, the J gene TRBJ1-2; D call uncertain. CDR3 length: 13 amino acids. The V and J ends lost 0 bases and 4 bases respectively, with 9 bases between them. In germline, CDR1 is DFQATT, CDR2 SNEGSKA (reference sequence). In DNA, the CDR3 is TGCAGTGCTAGAGAGAGGGCCCCCTATGGCTACACCTTC. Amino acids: CSARERAPYGYTF.

As DNA, the CDR3 is TGTGCCAGCAGCTTAGGAGACCCGAGTTACACTGAAGCTTTCTTT. Its translation is CASSLGDPSYTEAFF. The chain uses TRBV7-6 and TRBJ1-1; D not certain. Looked up from germline, CDR1 is SGHVS and CDR2 is FNYEAQ. Trimming removed 1 base from V and 3 bases from J, with 12 bases in between. The CDR3 is 15 amino acids.

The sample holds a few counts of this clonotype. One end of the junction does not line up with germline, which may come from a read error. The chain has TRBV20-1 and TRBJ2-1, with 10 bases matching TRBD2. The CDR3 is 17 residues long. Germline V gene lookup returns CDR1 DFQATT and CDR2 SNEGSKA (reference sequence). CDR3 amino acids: CCASPLLAGGAYNEQFF. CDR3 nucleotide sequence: TGCTGTGCTTCGCCCTTATTAGCGGGAGGTGCCTACAATGAGCAGTTCTTC.

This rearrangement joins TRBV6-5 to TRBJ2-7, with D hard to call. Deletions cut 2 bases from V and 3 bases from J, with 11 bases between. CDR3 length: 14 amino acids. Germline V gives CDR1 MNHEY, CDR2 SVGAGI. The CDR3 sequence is CASSYERSVYEQYF. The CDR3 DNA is TGTGCCAGCAGTTACGAGAGGTCGGTCTACGAGCAGTACTTC.

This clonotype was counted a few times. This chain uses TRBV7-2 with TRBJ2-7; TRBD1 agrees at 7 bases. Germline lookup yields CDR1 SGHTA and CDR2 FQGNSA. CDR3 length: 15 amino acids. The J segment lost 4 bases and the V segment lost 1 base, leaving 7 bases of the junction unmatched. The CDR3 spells CASSLVRGRLYEQYF. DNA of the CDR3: TGTGCCAGCAGCTTAGTGAGGGGGCGCTTATACGAGCAGTACTTC.

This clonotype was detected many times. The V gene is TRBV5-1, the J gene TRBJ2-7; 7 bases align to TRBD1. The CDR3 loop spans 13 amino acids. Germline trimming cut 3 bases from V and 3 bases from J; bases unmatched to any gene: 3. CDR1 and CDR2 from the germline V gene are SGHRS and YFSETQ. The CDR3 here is CASSSGTVYEQYF. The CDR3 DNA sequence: TGCGCCAGCAGCTCCGGGACAGTCTACGAGCAGTACTTC. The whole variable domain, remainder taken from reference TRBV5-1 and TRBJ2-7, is KAGVTQTPRYLIKTRGQQVTLSCSPISGHRSVSWYQQTPGQGLQFLFEYFSETQRNKGNFPGRFSGRQFSNSRSEMNVSTLELGDSALYLCASSSGTVYEQYFGPGTRLTVT.

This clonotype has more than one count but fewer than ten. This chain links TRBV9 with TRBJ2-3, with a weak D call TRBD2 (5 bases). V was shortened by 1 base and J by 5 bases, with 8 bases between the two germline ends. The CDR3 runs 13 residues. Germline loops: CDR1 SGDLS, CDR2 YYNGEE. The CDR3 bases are TGTGCCAGCAGCGTATCGAGCGGAGATACGCAGTATTTT. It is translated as CASSVSSGDTQYF.

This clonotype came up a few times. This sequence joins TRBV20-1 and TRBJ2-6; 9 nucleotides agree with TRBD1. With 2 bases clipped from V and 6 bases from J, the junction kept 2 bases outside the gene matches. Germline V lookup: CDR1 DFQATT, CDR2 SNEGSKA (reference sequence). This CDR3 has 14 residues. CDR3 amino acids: CSARRTGEANVLTF. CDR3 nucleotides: TGCAGTGCTAGACGGACAGGGGAGGCCAACGTCCTGACTTTC.

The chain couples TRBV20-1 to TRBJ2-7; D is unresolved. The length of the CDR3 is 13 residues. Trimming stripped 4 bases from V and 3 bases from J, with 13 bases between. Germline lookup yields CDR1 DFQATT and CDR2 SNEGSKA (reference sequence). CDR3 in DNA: TGCAGTGCTATAGGCGAAAATGGCTACGAGCAGTACTTC. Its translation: CSAIGENGYEQYF.

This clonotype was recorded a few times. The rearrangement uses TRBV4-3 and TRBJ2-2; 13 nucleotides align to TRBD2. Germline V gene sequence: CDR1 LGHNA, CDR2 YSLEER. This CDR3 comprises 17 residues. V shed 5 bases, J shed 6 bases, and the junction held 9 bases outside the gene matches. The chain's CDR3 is CASSSRTSGSLAGELFF. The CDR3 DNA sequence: TGCGCCAGCAGCTCCCGGACTAGCGGGAGTTTGGCCGGGGAGCTGTTTTTT.

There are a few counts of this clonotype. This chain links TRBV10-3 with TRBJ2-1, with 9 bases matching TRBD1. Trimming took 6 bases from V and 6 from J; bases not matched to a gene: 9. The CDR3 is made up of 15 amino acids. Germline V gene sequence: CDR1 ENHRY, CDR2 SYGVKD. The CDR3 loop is CAIRGAGDRVNEQFF. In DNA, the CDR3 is TGTGCCATCAGGGGAGCCGGGGACAGGGTCAATGAGCAGTTCTTC.